What follows are 25 T cell receptor beta chains derived from one specimen sequenced in a study of T-cell reconstitution after alpha-beta-depleted transplantation in children (dated by TCRdb to 2016 to 2017). Preparation of the library involved PCR. Sequenced on an Illumina HiSeq 2500. TCR library preparation used molecular barcoding, with unique molecular identifiers applied to normalize quantification of the TCRbeta repertoire. TCRdb reanalyzed the raw reads on its own, using fastp at Q25 for trimming and MiXCR for clone calling, and kept in-frame beta chains. A single entry per CDR3 protein holds the most common genes and DNA from its merged rows. The sample includes 230,000 or so distinct CDR3 sequences, with approximately 9.7% observed a single time. About 4.8% of the sample belongs to the ten largest clones. The specimen comprised PBMCs from the stem cell graft donor, sampled from the stem cell graft. The receptors originated from a human donor who donated a stem cell graft to a child with SCID.

This clonotype was seen ten or more times. The chain recombines TRBV7-2 with TRBJ2-7; TRBD2 is a possible D gene (6 bases). The V end lost 0 bases, the J end lost 0 bases, and 12 bases lay between the germline ends. The CDR3 runs to 16 residues. From germline, CDR1 is SGHTA and CDR2 FQGNSA. The CDR3 DNA follows: TGTGCCAGCAGCTTAGCGCCCGCTAGCGTCTCCTACGAGCAGTACTTC. It codes for CASSLAPASVSYEQYF. The whole variable domain, remainder taken from reference TRBV7-2 and TRBJ2-7, is GAGVSQSPSNKVTEKGKDVELRCDPISGHTALYWYRQSLGQGLEFLIYFQGNSAPDKSGLPSDRFSAERTGGSVSTLTIQRTQQEDSAVYLCASSLAPASVSYEQYFGPGTRLTVT.

The table lists this clonotype with many counts. This chain links TRBV20-1 with TRBJ2-3; no clear D gene. V gave up 0 bases and J gave up 3 bases, with 7 bases separating them. Looked up from germline, CDR1 is DFQATT and CDR2 is SNEGSKA (reference sequence). The CDR3 has 13 amino acids. CDR3 region: CSARDPSTDTQYF. CDR3 bases: TGCAGTGCTAGAGATCCCTCTACAGATACGCAGTATTTT.

This clonotype was recorded many times. The chain couples TRBV5-1 to TRBJ1-4; no firm D call. The germline CDR1 and CDR2 sequences are SGHRS and YFSETQ. Trimming cost V 1 base and J 8 bases, with 15 bases left between them. The length of the CDR3 is 15 residues. CDR3 sequence reads: CASSLLGRSGEKLFF. DNA of the CDR3: TGCGCCAGCAGCTTGTTGGGGAGGAGTGGCGAAAAACTGTTTTTT.

This clonotype was detected many times. This sequence joins TRBV2 and TRBJ1-1; 12 positions agree with TRBD1. CDR1 and CDR2 (germline): SNHLY, FYNNEI. The CDR3 length is 18 residues. V lost 4 bases and J lost 3; bases outside the gene matches: 12. CDR3 DNA sequence: TGTGCCAGCAGTGGTGTGGTGGGACAGGGGGCATACGACACTGAAGCTTTCTTT. Translation: CASSGVVGQGAYDTEAFF.

This clonotype has ten or more counts. The V gene is TRBV20-1, the J gene TRBJ1-1, with D possibly TRBD1 on 6 matching bases. The germline V gene has CDR1 DFQATT and CDR2 SNEGSKA (reference sequence). The CDR3 is 14 residues long. V lost 3 bases and J 1 base, leaving 12 bases between the germline ends. The CDR3 reads CSARMGGPNTEAFF. The CDR3, as DNA: TGCAGTGCTAGGATGGGGGGGCCGAACACTGAAGCTTTCTTT.

This clonotype was observed at least ten times. The rearrangement joins TRBV5-1 to TRBJ2-3; 8 nucleotides match TRBD1. Germline V gives CDR1 SGHRS, CDR2 YFSETQ. The length of the CDR3 is 15 residues. V dropped 4 bases and J dropped 4; count of bases not matched to a gene: 8. The CDR3 DNA follows: TGCGCCAGCAGCCAAGTCGGACAGGGCGCAGATACGCAGTATTTT. Its protein product is CASSQVGQGADTQYF.

This chain links TRBV5-1 with TRBJ1-1; D unclear. The V end lost 0 bases, the J end lost 4 bases, and 13 bases lay between the germline ends. This CDR3 region has 15 residues. Germline V CDR1 and CDR2: SGHRS, YFSETQ. CDR3 loop: CASSLGAPVGTEAFF. The CDR3 DNA sequence: TGCGCCAGCAGCTTGGGGGCGCCGGTTGGCACTGAAGCTTTCTTT.

CDR3 bases: TGTGCCAGCAGCTTACCTACAAGGAACTATGGCTACACCTTC. Translation gives CASSLPTRNYGYTF. The J gene is TRBJ1-2, the V gene TRBV7-2; D unclear. V lost 2 bases and J lost 2, with 9 bases in between. Germline V gene sequence: CDR1 SGHTA, CDR2 FQGNSA. The CDR3 consists of 14 residues.

The chain links TRBV10-3 to TRBJ2-3; no clear D gene. The V end lost 2 bases, the J end lost 0 bases, and 9 bases lay between the germline ends. This CDR3 contains 15 residues. Germline CDR1 reads ENHRY; CDR2 reads SYGVKD. CDR3: CAISERQASTDTQYF. In DNA form, the CDR3 reads TGTGCCATCAGTGAGCGCCAGGCTAGCACAGATACGCAGTATTTT.

This clonotype has a count of ten or more. Written as DNA, the CDR3 is TGTGCCAGCAGCTCTAGAGGCCGCAGGGAACAGCAGCCCCAGCATTTT. This encodes CASSSRGRREQQPQHF. J is TRBJ1-5 and V is TRBV12-3 or TRBV12-4; TRBD1 is a possible D gene (5 bases). The CDR3 contains 16 residues. Trimming stripped 6 bases from V and 7 bases from J, with 22 bases between.

This clonotype was seen repeatedly, ten times or more. The chain employs TRBV5-6 and TRBJ2-3, with D possibly being TRBD2 (5 bases). Germline loops: CDR1 SGHDT, CDR2 YYEEEE. There are 14 residues in the CDR3. V lost 4 bases and J lost 4, with 13 bases in between. Here the CDR3 reads CASSPSRGADTQYF. The CDR3 DNA reads as TGTGCCAGCAGCCCCTCTCGGGGAGCAGATACGCAGTATTTT.

This clonotype showed up many times. The J gene is TRBJ1-5, the V gene TRBV19; D might be TRBD1 (5 bases). Germline V gives CDR1 LNHDA, CDR2 SQIVND (reference sequence). V dropped 0 bases and J dropped 0 bases, with 15 bases sitting between them. This CDR3 contains 18 residues. CDR3 protein: CASSIDRDAGYSNQPQHF. The CDR3, as DNA: TGTGCCAGTAGTATAGATCGGGACGCGGGATATAGCAATCAGCCCCAGCATTTT. Filled out from reference TRBV19 and TRBJ1-5, the complete variable domain reads DGGITQSPKYLFRKEGQNVTLSCEQNLNHDAMYWYRQDPGQGLRLIYYSQIVNDFQKGDIAEGYSVSREKKESFPLTVTSAQKNPTAFYLCASSIDRDAGYSNQPQHFGDGTRLSIL.

This clonotype was detected many times. The rearrangement joins TRBV4-2 to TRBJ2-7; 10 bases are a match to TRBD2. The CDR3 consists of 15 residues. J was trimmed by 6 bases and V by 3 bases; bases with no gene match: 8. The V gene's germline CDR1 is LGHNA and CDR2 YNFKEQ. CDR3 residues: CASSHGTSAGGEQYF. The CDR3 bases are TGTGCCAGCAGCCACGGGACTAGCGCCGGCGGCGAGCAGTACTTC.

This clonotype showed up just a few times. The V and J genes are TRBV6-5 and TRBJ2-1, with TRBD2 as a possible D gene (5 bases). V was shortened by 0 bases and J by 8 bases, with 8 bases between the two germline ends. The CDR3 is 13 amino acids. Germline V gives CDR1 MNHEY, CDR2 SVGAGI. This CDR3 is CASSYSEDDEQFF. Here the CDR3 DNA reads TGTGCCAGCAGTTACTCGGAGGACGATGAGCAGTTCTTC.

This clonotype has ten or more counts. This chain connects TRBV20-1 to TRBJ1-5, with a tentative D call TRBD1 (6 bases). Germline values: CDR1 DFQATT, CDR2 SNEGSKA (reference sequence). V was clipped by 5 bases and J by 0 bases, with 17 bases between them. This CDR3 has 16 amino acids. CDR3 DNA sequence: TGCAGTGCTCACCCTCCGGACAGAAATAGCAATCAGCCCCAGCATTTT. It specifies CSAHPPDRNSNQPQHF.

There are many counts of this clonotype. The chain combines TRBV9 with TRBJ2-5, with 7 bases fitting TRBD2. The V gene end was trimmed by 0 bases and the J gene end by 2 bases; junction bases not matched to a gene: 7. This CDR3 contains 16 residues. Germline assignment: CDR1 SGDLS and CDR2 YYNGEE. The DNA of the CDR3 is TGTGCCAGCAGCGTAGCTGTGGGGGGGGAGCAAGAGACCCAGTACTTC. As protein: CASSVAVGGEQETQYF. Together with reference TRBV9 and TRBJ2-5, the CDR3 gives the full variable domain: DSGVTQTPKHLITATGQRVTLRCSPRSGDLSVYWYQQSLDQGLQFLIQYYNGEERAKGNILERFSAQQFPDLHSELNLSSLELGDSALYFCASSVAVGGEQETQYFGPGTRLLVL.

This clonotype was recorded at least ten times. This rearrangement joins TRBV4-3 to TRBJ2-7; D unclear. Trimming took off 1 base at V and 3 bases at J, with 13 bases between the two ends. The CDR3 extends over 15 amino acids. Germline V gene data show CDR1 as LGHNA and CDR2 as YSLEER. The DNA of the CDR3 is TGCGCCAGCAGCCAAGGCCGGGCTCTATACTACGAGCAGTACTTC. It specifies CASSQGRALYYEQYF.

There are many counts of this clonotype. The chain has TRBV24-1 and TRBJ2-3; tentatively, D is TRBD1 (5 bases). Per germline, CDR1 KGHDR and CDR2 SFDVKD. V lost 5 bases and J 3 bases, leaving 14 bases between the germline ends. The CDR3 has 15 residues. CDR3 loop: CATSAQGLGTDTQYF. CDR3 DNA sequence: TGTGCCACCAGTGCCCAGGGTTTGGGGACAGATACGCAGTATTTT.

This clonotype was seen ten or more times. This chain uses TRBV5-1 with TRBJ1-2; TRBD1 is a possible D gene (6 bases). The V end was cut by 4 bases, the J end by 3 bases, with 16 bases between. There are 15 residues in the CDR3. Germline-derived CDR1 and CDR2 are SGHRS and YFSETQ. The DNA of the CDR3 is TGCGCCAGCAGCACCGGCGCAGGGGAGTACTATGGCTACACCTTC. It yields the protein CASSTGAGEYYGYTF.

This clonotype was counted ten times or more. The chain combines TRBV12-3 or TRBV12-4 with TRBJ1-4, with 7 nucleotides matching TRBD1. CDR3 length: 13 residues. The V segment lost 9 bases and the J segment 7 bases; nucleotides outside the gene matches: 8. For the CDR3, the DNA is TGTGCCAGTCTCAGGACAGGTTCTGAAAAACTGTTTTTT. It specifies CASLRTGSEKLFF.

This clonotype was recorded at least ten times. This chain connects TRBV20-1 to TRBJ1-6; D ambiguous. V was clipped by 3 bases and J by 5 bases, with 11 bases between them. The CDR3 length is 14 residues. CDR1 DFQATT and CDR2 SNEGSKA come from the germline V gene (reference sequence). In DNA form, the CDR3 reads TGCAGTGCTAGCCCGGGCAAAAATAATTCACCCCTCCACTTT. As protein: CSASPGKNNSPLHF.

This clonotype was seen at least ten times. This chain links TRBV12-3 or TRBV12-4 with TRBJ1-2, with no clear D. The CDR3 is 14 amino acids. Trimming took off 6 bases at V and 3 bases at J, with 14 bases between the two ends. The CDR3 DNA sequence: TGTGCCAGCAGGCCTCTCAATCAGGACTATGGCTACACCTTC. It encodes CASRPLNQDYGYTF.

This clonotype was detected only a few times. The gene calls are TRBV20-1 and TRBJ1-5, with D maybe TRBD1 (5 bases). CDR3 length: 14 amino acids. Trimming left V 0 bases short and J 6 bases short, with 12 bases between. Germline V gene data show CDR1 as DFQATT and CDR2 as SNEGSKA (reference sequence). This chain's CDR3 is CSARDWQGSQPQHF. CDR3 nucleotide sequence: TGCAGTGCTAGAGATTGGCAGGGAAGTCAGCCCCAGCATTTT.

This clonotype has ten or more counts. The chain carries TRBV4-1 and TRBJ1-1; unclear D gene. Germline assignment: CDR1 MGHRA and CDR2 YSYEKL. V was pared by 5 bases and J by 2 bases, with 12 bases between. This CDR3 contains 14 residues. CDR3 in amino acids: CASSLGVTNTEAFF. The CDR3 bases are TGCGCCAGCAGCTTGGGTGTTACCAACACTGAAGCTTTCTTT.

This clonotype has a count of ten or more. This chain uses TRBV10-3 with TRBJ1-1; maybe TRBD1 (6 bases). The CDR3 covers 15 residues. Trimming left V 3 bases short and J 4 bases short, with 15 bases between. The germline V gene has CDR1 ENHRY and CDR2 SYGVKD. The CDR3 loop reads CAISDPLDRPTEAFF. The CDR3 DNA reads as TGTGCCATCAGTGACCCCCTCGACAGGCCCACTGAAGCTTTCTTT.